Below, 9 T cell receptor beta chains from the same sample are listed, as sequenced in a study of TET2 disruption in CD19-targeted CAR T cells. Their specific antigens are unknown. Noted treatment: autologous CTL019 cells: CD19 CAR with 4-1BB and CD3 zeta domains. The protocol was immunoSEQ multiplex PCR, while the TCRdb copy is restricted to in-frame clones and leaves out a portion. Its clone listing holds under 30,000 clones. Source: CD8- CAR+ T cells sorted from cultured blood T cells, taken for CD19 CAR T cell therapy. The subset here: CD8-negative CAR-positive T cells from the infusion product. These receptor sequences come from a man between 65 and 85 years old with chronic lymphocytic leukemia.

This clone is medium-sized by frequency. Coverage ceases 3 residues before the CDR3 finishes, and the germline J gene fills in the end. J is TRBJ2-3 and V is TRBV5-1, with D maybe TRBD1 (6 bases). The CDR3 is 17 amino acids. Germline values: CDR1 SGHRS, CDR2 YFSETQ. The germline V and J ends were trimmed by 4 bases and 4 bases, with 22 bases remaining between them. The CDR3 reads CASSPIPGTRGSDTQYF. Incomplete CDR3 DNA: TGCGCCAGCAGCCCCATTCCCGGGACAAGAGGTTCAGATACG.

For this clone: The sequenced fragment ends 3 residues before the CDR3 boundary, so the rest is inferred from the germline J gene. The chain uses TRBV19 and TRBJ1-2; D possibly corresponds to TRBD1 (6 bases). Per the germline V gene, CDR1 is LNHDA and CDR2 is SQIVND (reference sequence). The CDR3 has 17 residues. Incomplete CDR3 DNA: TGTGCCAGTAGTACTTCCGGGACAAGGGTGTCGGCGTACGAC. It codes for CASSTSGTRVSAYD. The CDR3 in its entirety is CASSTSGTRVSAYDYTF.

The covered CDR3 bases are TGTGCCAGCAGCTTCCAGGGGCGTCAGCCC. Translation: CASSFQGRQP. In full, the CDR3 is CASSFQGRQPQHF. This sequence joins TRBV13 and TRBJ1-5; TRBD1 is a possible D gene (6 bases). The read ends 3 residues early relative to the CDR3; the germline J gene fills the gap. The CDR3 runs to 13 residues. The germline V gene encodes CDR1 PRHDT and CDR2 FYEKMQ (reference sequence). V lost 3 bases, J lost 6 bases, and 9 bases lay in between.

With regard to this clone: One end of the junction varies from germline; a read error may be responsible. The read finishes 3 residues shy of the CDR3 end, and the germline J gene is used to complete it. Other DNA variants within this sample encode the same CDR3. The J gene is TRBJ1-2, the V gene TRBV10-2; 9 bases line up with TRBD1. Germline-derived CDR1 and CDR2 are WSHSY and SAAADI. The CDR3 runs to 17 residues. CDR3 residues: CASSESTRQGGYYGYTF. The sequenced part of the CDR3 DNA is TGCGCCAGCAGTGAGTCCACAAGACAGGGGGGCTACTATGGT.

Details on this clone: Sequencing ends 3 residues short of the CDR3 end; the germline J gene provides the rest. The chain couples TRBV30 to TRBJ1-2, with 7 bases fitting TRBD1. This CDR3 spans 13 amino acids. CDR1 is GTSNPN, CDR2 SVGIG, per germline (reference sequence). Partial CDR3 DNA: TGTGCCTGGAGTCCACAGGGGTTAGGGGAC. Translating it yields CAWSPQGLGD. The entire CDR3 protein reads CAWSPQGLGDYTF.

Regarding this clone: The read halts 3 residues ahead of the CDR3 end, with the missing end drawn from the germline J gene. This sample also contains other DNA sequences that code for the same CDR3. The chain links TRBV2 to TRBJ1-2; D gene unclear. Trimming took 8 bases from V and 4 from J, leaving 11 bases between them. Germline loops: CDR1 SNHLY, CDR2 FYNNEI. This CDR3 is 12 amino acids long. The sequenced part of the CDR3 DNA is TGTGCCAGCGAGCCGGGGAGCTATGGC. Amino acids: CASEPGSYG. The complete CDR3 reads CASEPGSYGYTF.

This CDR3 is CASGGTENTGELFF. CDR3 bases read: TGTGCCAGTGGGGGGACAGAGAACACCGGGGAG. This chain connects TRBV19 to TRBJ2-2; TRBD1 might be the D (7 bases). The DNA ends 3 residues before the CDR3 does, and the rest of the CDR3 is filled in from the germline J gene. Germline V gene data show CDR1 as LNHDA and CDR2 as SQIVND (reference sequence). The CDR3 sequence is 14 residues long. Trimming pared 8 bases from V and 1 base from J, leaving 11 bases between.

Details on this clone: The read ends 3 residues early relative to the CDR3; the germline J gene fills the gap. This sequence joins TRBV20-1 and TRBJ2-4; 7 bases align to TRBD2. The CDR3 totals 15 residues. Germline-derived CDR1 and CDR2 are DFQATT and SNEGSKA (reference sequence). The CDR3 is CSARNRDYLQETQYF. Partial CDR3 DNA: TGCAGTGCTAGGAACCGGGACTACTTACAAGAGACT.

About this clone itself: The read is 3 residues too short to cover the CDR3 end, so that end is filled in from the germline J gene. V gene TRBV5-4 combines with J gene TRBJ2-3; 7 bases align to TRBD2. The CDR3 sequence is 16 residues long. The germline gives CDR1 SGHNT, CDR2 YYREEE (reference sequence). V was pared by 0 bases and J by 6 bases, with 10 bases of the junction left unmatched. The CDR3 bases that were read are TGTGCCAGCAGCTTGGCTGGGCGGGGGAGGTCGGATACG. Its translation is CASSLAGRGRSDT. The full CDR3 reads CASSLAGRGRSDTQYF.